Listed below are T cell receptor beta chains from one sample, sequenced in a study of cytomegalovirus exposure and HLA in healthy donors. Profiling relied on immunoSEQ multiplex PCR, and the TCRdb table lists in-frame clones only, not all of them. The sample carries 190,000 or so clones, about 80% recorded once. The sample comprised PBMCs. The receptor set was obtained from a woman between 18 and 29 years old in good health and CMV-seropositive. Each CDR3 is given with its conserved first and last residue. The order of the fields is V gene, clone size, D gene, J gene, CDR3 protein, CDR3 DNA. The D gene is left open where the match is weak. Size values are once, few and many counts, or a class for expanded clones, and some rows have none.

V gene: TRBV9; clone size: NA; D gene: NA; J gene: TRBJ1-5; CDR3 protein: CASSLRLDFAEPQHF; CDR3 DNA: TGTGCCAGCAGCCTGCGACTGGACTTCGCCGAGCCCCAGCATTTT
V gene: TRBV4-1; clone size: NA; D gene: NA; J gene: TRBJ2-1; CDR3 protein: CASSPGIASYNEQFF; CDR3 DNA: TGCGCCAGCAGCCCGGGAATAGCTAGCTACAATGAGCAGTTCTTC
V gene: TRBV18; clone size: NA; D gene: NA; J gene: TRBJ1-3; CDR3 protein: CASSPGGSGNTIYF; CDR3 DNA: TGTGCCAGCTCACCCGGAGGCTCTGGAAACACCATATATTTT
V gene: TRBV5-6; clone size: NA; D gene: NA; J gene: TRBJ2-2; CDR3 protein: CASSFNRWSGELFF; CDR3 DNA: TGTGCCAGCAGCTTCAACAGGTGGTCCGGGGAGCTGTTTTTT
V gene: TRBV7-2; clone size: NA; D gene: TRBD2; J gene: TRBJ2-7; CDR3 protein: CASSLLAGADYEQYF; CDR3 DNA: TGTGCCAGCAGCCTACTAGCGGGGGCCGACTACGAGCAGTACTTC
V gene: TRBV6-1; clone size: NA; D gene: TRBD1; J gene: TRBJ1-2; CDR3 protein: CASSATGTNYGYTF; CDR3 DNA: TGTGCCAGCAGCGCGACAGGGACCAACTATGGCTACACCTTC
V gene: TRBV11-2; clone size: NA; D gene: NA; J gene: TRBJ1-2; CDR3 protein: CASSPDRGRGRYGYTF; CDR3 DNA: TGTGCCAGCAGCCCGGACCGAGGCAGAGGGAGGTATGGCTACACCTTC
V gene: TRBV29-1; clone size: NA; D gene: NA; J gene: TRBJ1-2; CDR3 protein: CSGIVRGGYGYTF; CDR3 DNA: TGCAGCGGCATCGTTAGGGGGGGATATGGCTACACCTTC
V gene: TRBV6-5; clone size: NA; D gene: TRBD1; J gene: TRBJ1-5; CDR3 protein: CASSPRGTQPQHF; CDR3 DNA: TGTGCCAGCAGTCCCAGGGGGACTCAGCCCCAGCATTTT
V gene: TRBV2; clone size: NA; D gene: NA; J gene: TRBJ2-1; CDR3 protein: CASILWVASSYNEQFF; CDR3 DNA: TGTGCCAGCATCCTATGGGTAGCGAGCTCCTACAATGAGCAGTTCTTC
V gene: TRBV9; clone size: NA; D gene: NA; J gene: TRBJ1-1; CDR3 protein: CASSVAQYTPAFF; CDR3 DNA: TGTGCCAGCAGCGTAGCTCAATATACTCCGGCTTTCTTT
V gene: TRBV6-5; clone size: NA; D gene: TRBD1; J gene: TRBJ1-2; CDR3 protein: CASSYSTGGDCTF; CDR3 DNA: TGTGCCAGCAGTTACTCGACAGGGGGGGATTGCACCTTC
V gene: TRBV5-6; clone size: NA; D gene: NA; J gene: TRBJ1-3; CDR3 protein: CASSFGASPGGNTIYF; CDR3 DNA: TGTGCCAGCAGCTTTGGGGCCTCACCCGGTGGAAACACCATATATTTT
V gene: TRBV5-4; clone size: once; D gene: TRBD1; J gene: TRBJ1-1; CDR3 protein: CASSSTGRSTEAFF; CDR3 DNA: TGTGCCAGCAGCTCGACAGGGCGAAGCACTGAAGCTTTCTTT
V gene: TRBV29-1; clone size: NA; D gene: TRBD1; J gene: TRBJ2-2; CDR3 protein: CSVVSGQGNTGELFF; CDR3 DNA: TGCAGCGTTGTCTCTGGACAGGGGAACACCGGGGAGCTGTTTTTT
V gene: TRBV7-8; clone size: NA; D gene: TRBD2; J gene: TRBJ2-1; CDR3 protein: CASSRLIRRGGYNEQFF; CDR3 DNA: TGTGCCAGCAGCCGCCTTATCCGGCGCGGGGGCTACAATGAGCAGTTCTTC
V gene: TRBV5-1; clone size: once; D gene: NA; J gene: TRBJ2-5; CDR3 protein: CASSLAGQMETQYF; CDR3 DNA: TGCGCCAGCAGCTTGGCCGGACAGATGGAGACCCAGTACTTC
V gene: TRBV2; clone size: NA; D gene: TRBD1; J gene: TRBJ1-2; CDR3 protein: CASSQGAGGYTF; CDR3 DNA: TGTGCCAGCAGTCAGGGGGCTGGTGGCTACACCTTC
V gene: TRBV5-4; clone size: few; D gene: TRBD2; J gene: TRBJ2-7; CDR3 protein: CASSTGTSGGYEQYF; CDR3 DNA: TGTGCCAGCAGCACCGGGACTAGCGGGGGCTACGAGCAGTACTTC
V gene: TRBV18; clone size: once; D gene: NA; J gene: TRBJ1-1; CDR3 protein: CASSPQGHATEAFF; CDR3 DNA: TGTGCCAGCTCACCACAGGGACATGCCACTGAAGCTTTCTTT
V gene: TRBV5-5; clone size: NA; D gene: TRBD1; J gene: TRBJ2-2; CDR3 protein: CASSLGTARTGELFF; CDR3 DNA: TGTGCCAGCAGCCTAGGGACAGCGAGGACCGGGGAGCTGTTTTTT
V gene: TRBV5-4; clone size: once; D gene: TRBD2; J gene: TRBJ2-2; CDR3 protein: CASSLELAGANTGELFF; CDR3 DNA: TGTGCCAGCAGCTTGGAGCTAGCGGGGGCCAACACCGGGGAGCTGTTTTTT
V gene: TRBV6-5; clone size: NA; D gene: TRBD2; J gene: TRBJ2-7; CDR3 protein: CASGTSGGKYEQYF; CDR3 DNA: TGTGCCAGCGGGACTAGCGGGGGGAAGTACGAGCAGTACTTC
V gene: TRBV5-1; clone size: NA; D gene: NA; J gene: TRBJ2-3; CDR3 protein: CASSSPHTDTQYF; CDR3 DNA: TGCGCCAGCAGCTCCCCCCACACAGATACGCAGTATTTT
V gene: TRBV27; clone size: NA; D gene: TRBD1; J gene: TRBJ1-1; CDR3 protein: CASNPDRAILNTEAFF; CDR3 DNA: TGTGCCAGCAACCCGGACAGGGCGATTTTGAACACTGAAGCTTTCTTT
V gene: TRBV6-5; clone size: NA; D gene: TRBD1; J gene: TRBJ2-3; CDR3 protein: CASSRDRGWDTQYF; CDR3 DNA: TGTGCCAGCAGTCGGGACAGGGGATGGGATACGCAGTATTTT
V gene: TRBV7-9; clone size: NA; D gene: NA; J gene: TRBJ2-7; CDR3 protein: CASSSEGVYEQYF; CDR3 DNA: TGTGCCAGCAGCTCAGAGGGGGTCTACGAGCAGTACTTC
V gene: TRBV7-2; clone size: NA; D gene: TRBD1; J gene: TRBJ2-3; CDR3 protein: CASSSTQGGRATDTQYF; CDR3 DNA: TGTGCCAGCAGCTCGACCCAAGGGGGCCGAGCCACAGATACGCAGTATTTT
V gene: TRBV13; clone size: NA; D gene: NA; J gene: TRBJ1-4; CDR3 protein: CASSSWTAGARGNEKLFF; CDR3 DNA: TGTGCCAGCAGCTCATGGACGGCCGGTGCCCGGGGAAATGAAAAACTGTTTTTT
V gene: TRBV18; clone size: NA; D gene: TRBD1; J gene: TRBJ1-5; CDR3 protein: CASSAGTGVSNQPQHF; CDR3 DNA: TGTGCCAGCTCAGCCGGGACAGGAGTTAGCAATCAGCCCCAGCATTTT
V gene: TRBV27; clone size: NA; D gene: NA; J gene: TRBJ2-3; CDR3 protein: CASSAYRSTDTQYF; CDR3 DNA: TGTGCCAGCAGTGCCTACAGGAGCACAGATACGCAGTATTTT
V gene: TRBV18; clone size: NA; D gene: TRBD2; J gene: TRBJ2-5; CDR3 protein: CASVPRLAGSETQYF; CDR3 DNA: TGTGCCAGCGTTCCACGACTAGCGGGGTCAGAGACCCAGTACTTC
V gene: TRBV7-6; clone size: NA; D gene: TRBD1; J gene: TRBJ1-6; CDR3 protein: CASSLAPPGQGGSPLHF; CDR3 DNA: TGTGCCAGCAGCTTAGCCCCGCCGGGACAGGGGGGTTCACCCCTCCACTTT
V gene: TRBV5-4; clone size: NA; D gene: NA; J gene: TRBJ1-1; CDR3 protein: CASSFHPGNEAFF; CDR3 DNA: TGTGCCAGCAGCTTTCATCCAGGGAATGAAGCTTTCTTT
V gene: TRBV10-3; clone size: NA; D gene: NA; J gene: TRBJ1-3; CDR3 protein: CAISTGLGNTIYF; CDR3 DNA: TGTGCCATCAGTACAGGGCTTGGAAACACCATATATTTT
V gene: TRBV5-4; clone size: few; D gene: TRBD1; J gene: TRBJ1-6; CDR3 protein: CASSGQGGSPLHF; CDR3 DNA: TGTGCCAGCAGCGGACAGGGAGGATCACCCCTCCACTTT
V gene: TRBV6-4; clone size: NA; D gene: TRBD2; J gene: TRBJ2-1; CDR3 protein: CASSEKAGAYNEQFF; CDR3 DNA: TGTGCCAGCAGTGAAAAAGCGGGGGCCTACAATGAGCAGTTCTTC
V gene: TRBV13; clone size: once; D gene: TRBD2; J gene: TRBJ2-3; CDR3 protein: CASSLTSGSTDTQYF; CDR3 DNA: TGTGCCAGCAGCTTGACTAGCGGGAGCACAGATACGCAGTATTTT
V gene: TRBV6-6; clone size: NA; D gene: NA; J gene: TRBJ2-2; CDR3 protein: CASRTRAGPGELFF; CDR3 DNA: TGTGCCAGCAGAACACGGGCGGGTCCCGGGGAGCTGTTTTTT
V gene: TRBV10-3; clone size: NA; D gene: NA; J gene: TRBJ1-2; CDR3 protein: CAIGDRGFWRGGYTF; CDR3 DNA: NA
V gene: TRBV18; clone size: NA; D gene: NA; J gene: TRBJ1-2; CDR3 protein: CASSPPGIQIYGYTF; CDR3 DNA: TGTGCCAGCTCACCACCCGGTATACAGATCTATGGCTACACCTTC
V gene: TRBV7-2; clone size: few; D gene: NA; J gene: TRBJ2-7; CDR3 protein: CASSLGRQSYEQYF; CDR3 DNA: TGTGCCAGCAGCTTAGGTCGACAAAGCTACGAGCAGTACTTC
V gene: TRBV7-6; clone size: NA; D gene: NA; J gene: TRBJ2-3; CDR3 protein: CASSLVLRGALRGTQYF; CDR3 DNA: TGTGCCAGCAGCTTAGTCCTACGGGGGGCGCTCAGAGGGACGCAGTATTTT
V gene: TRBV4-1; clone size: NA; D gene: TRBD2; J gene: TRBJ2-1; CDR3 protein: CASSQEGLAAGEQFF; CDR3 DNA: TGCGCCAGCAGCCAAGAGGGACTAGCGGCGGGTGAGCAGTTCTTC
V gene: TRBV4-3; clone size: NA; D gene: TRBD2; J gene: TRBJ2-5; CDR3 protein: CASSQGTSGATQETQYF; CDR3 DNA: TGCGCCAGCAGCCAAGGAACTAGCGGGGCAACCCAAGAGACCCAGTACTTC
V gene: TRBV6-5; clone size: NA; D gene: TRBD1; J gene: TRBJ1-2; CDR3 protein: CASRRTGEGYTF; CDR3 DNA: TGTGCCAGCAGAAGAACAGGGGAAGGCTACACCTTC
V gene: TRBV7-9; clone size: NA; D gene: NA; J gene: TRBJ2-5; CDR3 protein: CASSSPLETQYF; CDR3 DNA: TGTGCCAGCAGCTCCCCCTTAGAGACCCAGTACTTC
V gene: TRBV10-3; clone size: few; D gene: TRBD1; J gene: TRBJ2-7; CDR3 protein: CATSGTGVSYEQYF; CDR3 DNA: TGTGCCACCAGCGGGACAGGGGTCTCCTACGAGCAGTACTTC
V gene: TRBV9; clone size: NA; D gene: TRBD1; J gene: TRBJ1-2; CDR3 protein: CASSGQTGATGYTF; CDR3 DNA: TGTGCCAGCAGCGGTCAAACAGGGGCGACTGGCTACACCTTC
V gene: TRBV12-5; clone size: once; D gene: TRBD1; J gene: TRBJ1-1; CDR3 protein: CASGLVLGQALNTEAFF; CDR3 DNA: TGTGCTAGTGGTTTGGTACTAGGACAGGCGCTGAACACTGAAGCTTTCTTT
V gene: TRBV5-4; clone size: NA; D gene: NA; J gene: TRBJ1-1; CDR3 protein: CASSLGGLNTEAFF; CDR3 DNA: TGTGCCAGCAGCTTGGGGGGCTTGAACACTGAAGCTTTCTTT
V gene: TRBV5-4; clone size: NA; D gene: NA; J gene: TRBJ1-2; CDR3 protein: CASSSGTLRDYGYTF; CDR3 DNA: TGTGCCAGCAGCTCCGGGACTCTAAGGGACTATGGCTACACCTTC
V gene: TRBV9; clone size: NA; D gene: NA; J gene: TRBJ2-5; CDR3 protein: CASSVAGSGPQETQYF; CDR3 DNA: TGTGCCAGCAGCGTAGCAGGAAGCGGGCCCCAAGAGACCCAGTACTTC
V gene: TRBV9; clone size: few; D gene: TRBD1; J gene: TRBJ2-7; CDR3 protein: CASSDPTGTGGVYEQYF; CDR3 DNA: TGTGCCAGCAGCGACCCTACCGGGACAGGGGGCGTCTACGAGCAGTACTTC
V gene: TRBV7-8; clone size: NA; D gene: NA; J gene: TRBJ2-2; CDR3 protein: CASSPLESTGELFF; CDR3 DNA: TGTGCCAGCAGCCCCCTTGAGAGCACCGGGGAGCTGTTTTTT
V gene: TRBV7-9; clone size: NA; D gene: TRBD2; J gene: TRBJ2-3; CDR3 protein: CASSLPRGGALADTQYF; CDR3 DNA: TGTGCCAGCAGCTTACCCCGGGGGGGCGCACTCGCGGATACGCAGTATTTT
V gene: TRBV13; clone size: NA; D gene: NA; J gene: TRBJ1-1; CDR3 protein: CASSLRGRDTEAFF; CDR3 DNA: TGTGCCAGCAGCTTAAGGGGCAGGGACACTGAAGCTTTCTTT